This passage covers 4 T cell receptor beta chains from one sample sequenced in a study of cytomegalovirus exposure and HLA in healthy donors. This PCR relied on a set of 60 Vbeta primers and 13 Jbeta primers. TCRdb keeps only in-frame clones here, not all; method: immunoSEQ multiplex PCR. Among fewer than 110,000 clones listed, roughly three quarters were seen once. Sample: PBMCs. The receptors were gathered from a man in his forties or fifties in good health and CMV-seropositive.

This chain connects TRBV27 to TRBJ2-7, with TRBD1 matching 7 bases. This CDR3 has 14 amino acids. Germline CDR1 and CDR2: MNHEY and SMNVEV (reference sequence). V lost 1 base, J lost 5 bases, and 5 bases stayed unmatched. CDR3 in amino acids: CASSLLTGRNEQYF. In DNA form, the CDR3 reads TGTGCCAGCAGTTTATTGACAGGGCGGAACGAGCAGTACTTC.

The V call is TRBV5-4, the J call TRBJ2-5, with 8 nucleotides matching TRBD2. The last part of the DNA fits TRBJ2-7 better; the J call may be wrong. The germline gives CDR1 SGHNT, CDR2 YYREEE (reference sequence). The CDR3 has 14 residues. CDR3 nucleotides: TGTGCCAGCAGCCACACTAGCGGCTCCTACGAGCAGTACTTC. Protein sequence: CASSHTSGSYEQYF.

In DNA, the CDR3 is TGTGCCATGGACAGGGGGCGCGGGACTGAAGCTTTCTTT. Protein: CAMDRGRGTEAFF. V and J are TRBV10-3 and TRBJ1-1; 11 bases agree with TRBD1. The CDR3 runs to 13 residues. V was pared by 9 bases and J by 5 bases, with 5 bases of the junction left unmatched. In germline, CDR1 is ENHRY, CDR2 SYGVKD.

The chain uses TRBV27 and TRBJ2-3, with D perhaps TRBD2 (5 bases). In germline, CDR1 is MNHEY, CDR2 SMNVEV (reference sequence). This CDR3 region has 14 residues. Trimming cost V 5 bases and J 4 bases, with 13 bases left between them. The CDR3 DNA reads as TGTGCCAGCAGTACCCCGGACGGGGCAGATACGCAGTATTTT. Residues: CASSTPDGADTQYF.